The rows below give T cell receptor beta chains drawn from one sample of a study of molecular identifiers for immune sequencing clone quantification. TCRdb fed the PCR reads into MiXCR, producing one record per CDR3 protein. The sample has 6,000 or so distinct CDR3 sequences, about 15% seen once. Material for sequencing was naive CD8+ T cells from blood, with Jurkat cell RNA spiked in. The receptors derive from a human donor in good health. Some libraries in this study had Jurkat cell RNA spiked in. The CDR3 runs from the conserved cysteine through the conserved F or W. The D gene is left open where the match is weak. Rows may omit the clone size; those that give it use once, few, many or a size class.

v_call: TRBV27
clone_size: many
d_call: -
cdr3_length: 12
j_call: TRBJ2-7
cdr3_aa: CASSSSGAQEAF
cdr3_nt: TGTGCCAGCAGTTCATCGGGAGCGCAGGAGGCCTTC

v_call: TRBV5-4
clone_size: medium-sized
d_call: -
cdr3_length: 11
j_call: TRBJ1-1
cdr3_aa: CASSLDTEAFF
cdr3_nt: TGTGCCAGCAGCTTGGACACTGAAGCTTTCTTT

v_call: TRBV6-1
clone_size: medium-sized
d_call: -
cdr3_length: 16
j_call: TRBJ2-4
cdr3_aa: CASSEGVENTKNIQYF
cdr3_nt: TGTGCCAGCAGTGAAGGGGTTGAGAATACCAAAAACATTCAGTACTTC

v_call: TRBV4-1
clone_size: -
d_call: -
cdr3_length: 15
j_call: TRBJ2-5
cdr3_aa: CASSQVPGQQETQYF
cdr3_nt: TGCGCCAGCAGCCAAGTCCCAGGCCAACAAGAGACCCAGTACTTC

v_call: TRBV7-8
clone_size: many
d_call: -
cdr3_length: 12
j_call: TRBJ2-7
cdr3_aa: CASSLIPYEQYF
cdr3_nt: TGTGCCAGCAGCTTAATCCCCTACGAGCAGTACTTC

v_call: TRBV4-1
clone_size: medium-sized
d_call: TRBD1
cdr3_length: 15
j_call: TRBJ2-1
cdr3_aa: CASSYRDRDFDEQFF
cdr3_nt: TGCGCCAGCAGCTACCGGGACAGGGATTTCGATGAGCAGTTCTTC

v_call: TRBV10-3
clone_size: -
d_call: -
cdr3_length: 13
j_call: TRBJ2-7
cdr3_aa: CAISDRDPAEQYF
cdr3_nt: TGTGCCATCAGTGATCGGGACCCGGCCGAGCAGTACTTC

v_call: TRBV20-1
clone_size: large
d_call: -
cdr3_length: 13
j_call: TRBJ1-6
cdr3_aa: CSALGQGNSPLHF
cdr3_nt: TGCAGTGCCCTAGGGCAGGGGAATTCACCCCTCCACTTT

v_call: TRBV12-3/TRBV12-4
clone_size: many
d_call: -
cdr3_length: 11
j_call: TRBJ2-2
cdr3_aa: CASSSTGELFF
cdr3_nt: TGTGCCAGCAGTTCCACCGGGGAGCTGTTTTTT

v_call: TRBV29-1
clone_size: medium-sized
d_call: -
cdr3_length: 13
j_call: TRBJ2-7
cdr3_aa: CSVVSPPRDEQYF
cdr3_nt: TGCAGCGTTGTTTCACCGCCCAGGGACGAGCAGTACTTC

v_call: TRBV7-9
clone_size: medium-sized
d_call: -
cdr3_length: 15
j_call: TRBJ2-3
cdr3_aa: CASSLARYFGQTQYF
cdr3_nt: TGTGCCAGCAGCTTAGCGCGTTATTTTGGGCAGACGCAGTATTTT

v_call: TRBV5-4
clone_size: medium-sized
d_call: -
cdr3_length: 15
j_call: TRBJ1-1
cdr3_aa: CASSFLGPGGTEAFF
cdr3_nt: TGTGCCAGCAGCTTCCTGGGCCCGGGGGGCACTGAAGCTTTCTTT

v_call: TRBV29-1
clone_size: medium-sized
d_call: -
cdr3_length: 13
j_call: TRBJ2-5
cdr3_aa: CSPSSLSGETQYF
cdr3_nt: TGCAGCCCAAGTTCGTTAAGTGGGGAGACCCAGTACTTC

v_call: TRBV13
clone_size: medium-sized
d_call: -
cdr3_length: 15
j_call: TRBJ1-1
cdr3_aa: CASRSRGGVNTEAFF
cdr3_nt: TGTGCCAGCAGATCGAGAGGGGGAGTGAACACTGAAGCTTTCTTT

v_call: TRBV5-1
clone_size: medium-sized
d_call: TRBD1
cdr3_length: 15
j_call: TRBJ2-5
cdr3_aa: CASSFRDSTQETQYF
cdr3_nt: TGCGCCAGCAGCTTCCGGGACAGCACTCAGGAGACCCAGTACTTC

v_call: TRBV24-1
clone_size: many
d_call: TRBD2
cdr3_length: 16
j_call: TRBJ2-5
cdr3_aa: CATTIRTSGGKETQYF
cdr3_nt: TGTGCCACCACAATCAGGACTAGCGGGGGCAAAGAGACCCAGTACTTC

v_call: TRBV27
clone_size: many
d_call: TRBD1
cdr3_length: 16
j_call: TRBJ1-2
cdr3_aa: CASSYRFDRGGYGYTF
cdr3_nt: TGTGCCAGCAGTTACAGATTTGACAGGGGAGGCTATGGCTACACCTTC

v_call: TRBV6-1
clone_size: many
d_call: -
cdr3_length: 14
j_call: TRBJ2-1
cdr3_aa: CASSEIWGDNEQFF
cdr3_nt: TGTGCCAGCAGTGAAATCTGGGGGGACAATGAGCAGTTCTTC

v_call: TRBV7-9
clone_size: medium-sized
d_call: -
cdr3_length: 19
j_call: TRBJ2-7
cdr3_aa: CASSSAGGLGRKSSYEQYF
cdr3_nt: TGTGCCAGCAGCTCCGCGGGCGGGTTGGGCAGGAAGAGCTCCTACGAGCAGTACTTC

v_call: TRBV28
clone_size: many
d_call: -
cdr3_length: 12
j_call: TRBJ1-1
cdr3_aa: CASTERGYDPFF
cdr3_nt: TGTGCCAGCACCGAGAGGGGGTATGATCCTTTCTTT